The next 20 T cell receptor beta chains were all read from a single sample in a study of shared clonotypes between healthy human individuals. Clones were read by immunoSEQ multiplex PCR, and TCRdb kept only the in-frame ones, dropping some. The table has hundreds of thousands of clones, 95% to 97% seen once. The specimen was memory CD8+ T cells sorted from blood. As to subset: CD45RO+ cells pooled with CCR7-negative TemRA cells. The source is a man aged 25 to 40 in good health.

Written as DNA, the CDR3 is TGTGCCAGCAGTGAGGGAGTGCTAGCGGGAGGATGGCCGTACTACGAGCAGTACTTC. This codes for CASSEGVLAGGWPYYEQYF. V is TRBV6-1 and J is TRBJ2-7; TRBD2 aligns across 11 bases. CDR3 length equals 19 residues. Trimming at V came to 3 bases and at J to 3 bases, leaving 16 bases not matched to a gene. The germline V gene encodes CDR1 MNHNS and CDR2 SASEGT.

About this clone: In the same sample, other DNA sequences code for this CDR3. In nucleotides, the CDR3 is TGTGCCTGGAGTTCTGGAGGGTCCTACGAGCAGTACTTC. Its translation: CAWSSGGSYEQYF. V usage is TRBV30 and J usage is TRBJ2-7; possible D gene TRBD2, 6 bases. V lost 2 bases, J lost 1 base, and 9 bases lay in between. CDR3 length equals 13 residues. The germline V gene encodes CDR1 GTSNPN and CDR2 SVGIG (reference sequence).

The J gene is TRBJ2-1, the V gene TRBV11-2; TRBD2 matches at 8 bases. CDR1 SGHAT and CDR2 FQNNGV come from the germline V gene. The CDR3 has 16 amino acids. V trimming: 1 base; J trimming: 2 bases; junction bases outside the gene matches: 4. The CDR3 nucleotides are TGTGCCAGCAGCTTAGGACTAGCGTCCGCCTACAATGAGCAGTTCTTC. Protein sequence: CASSLGLASAYNEQFF.

This chain uses TRBV2 with TRBJ2-5, with 7 bases matching TRBD1. The length of the CDR3 is 14 residues. The germline V gene has CDR1 SNHLY and CDR2 FYNNEI. V lost 0 bases, J lost 4 bases, and 2 bases stayed unmatched. The CDR3 region is CASSEAAGGETQYF. CDR3 nucleotide sequence: TGTGCCAGCAGTGAAGCCGCAGGGGGAGAGACCCAGTACTTC. The entire variable domain, with the rest obtained from reference TRBV2 and TRBJ2-5, is as follows: EPEVTQTPSHQVTQMGQEVILRCVPISNHLYFYWYRQILGQKVEFLVSFYNNEISEKSEIFDDQFSVERPDGSNFTLKIRSTKLEDSAMYFCASSEAAGGETQYFGPGTRLLVL.

The sample holds one count of this clone. The chain combines TRBV10-3 with TRBJ2-7; the match to TRBD2 covers 9 bases. Germline lookup yields CDR1 ENHRY and CDR2 SYGVKD. The CDR3 is made up of 15 amino acids. V dropped 0 bases and J dropped 0; count of bases not matched to a gene: 0. CDR3 nucleotide sequence: TGTGCCATCAGTGAGTCACTAGCGGGCTCCTACGAGCAGTACTTC. Residues: CAISESLAGSYEQYF.

This chain joins TRBV6-1 and TRBJ2-3; TRBD2 matches at 8 bases. There are 17 residues in the CDR3. With V trimmed by 3 bases and J by 1 base, 9 bases remained unmatched. Germline V gene data show CDR1 as MNHNS and CDR2 as SASEGT. The CDR3 region is CASSDYHWREGTDTQYF. The DNA of the CDR3 is TGTGCCAGCAGTGACTATCATTGGCGGGAGGGCACAGATACGCAGTATTTT.

This chain links TRBV18 with TRBJ2-7; D gene ambiguous. Germline values: CDR1 KGHSH, CDR2 LQKENI. Trimming stripped 6 bases from V and 5 bases from J, with 14 bases between. The CDR3 covers 13 residues. The CDR3, as DNA: TGTGCCAGCTCCCCCCGTGGGTGGAACGAGCAGTACTTC. Translated, it gives CASSPRGWNEQYF.

The chain carries TRBV5-1 and TRBJ1-3; 9 nucleotides agree with TRBD1. There are 13 residues in the CDR3. Germline CDR1 SGHRS, CDR2 YFSETQ. The junction had 0 bases not matched to a gene; V was cut back by 0 bases and J by 8 bases. CDR3 sequence reads: CASSLGQGDTIYF. The CDR3 coding sequence is TGCGCCAGCAGCTTGGGACAGGGGGACACCATATATTTT.

The chain's CDR3 is CASSIVRGQGASAYNEQFF. The CDR3 DNA is TGTGCCAGTAGTATAGTCAGGGGACAGGGCGCGAGTGCTTACAATGAGCAGTTCTTC. The chain joins TRBV19 to TRBJ2-1; 9 nucleotides match TRBD1. CDR1 is LNHDA and CDR2 is SQIVND in the germline V gene (reference sequence). The trim removed 1 base at V and 4 bases at J, leaving 14 bases unmatched. The CDR3 contains 19 residues. Supplemented by reference TRBV19 and TRBJ2-1, the full variable domain reads DGGITQSPKYLFRKEGQNVTLSCEQNLNHDAMYWYRQDPGQGLRLIYYSQIVNDFQKGDIAEGYSVSREKKESFPLTVTSAQKNPTAFYLCASSIVRGQGASAYNEQFFGPGTRLTVL.

The chain links TRBV12-5 to TRBJ2-7; TRBD1 aligns across 7 bases. The CDR3 contains 14 residues. CDR1 LGHNT and CDR2 FRNRAP come from the germline V gene. V shed 5 bases, J shed 2 bases, and the junction held 6 bases outside the gene matches. CDR3 DNA: TGTGCTAGTGGTACAGGGGAGCATCCCTACGAGCAGTACTTC. Translating it yields CASGTGEHPYEQYF.

This clone was counted a single time. The V call is TRBV14, the J call TRBJ1-5; D remains ambiguous. The length of the CDR3 is 13 residues. Germline CDR1 is SGHDN and CDR2 is FVKESK. The ends were cut back, 1 base at V and 4 bases at J, with 5 bases in the middle. CDR3 region: CASSQGRNQPQHF. The CDR3 nucleotides read TGTGCCAGCAGCCAAGGACGGAATCAGCCCCAGCATTTT.

The chain has TRBV9 and TRBJ2-7, with TRBD1 as a possible D gene (6 bases). Looked up from germline, CDR1 is SGDLS and CDR2 is YYNGEE. The CDR3 has 13 amino acids. V was trimmed by 4 bases and J by 3 bases, leaving 11 bases between them. CDR3 sequence: CASSRDNRYEQYF. The CDR3 DNA sequence: TGTGCCAGCAGCAGGGACAACCGCTACGAGCAGTACTTC.

A few counts support this clone. The V call is TRBV5-1, the J call TRBJ2-1, with 11 nucleotides matching TRBD2. V gave up 1 base and J gave up 0 bases; unmatched junction bases: 0. There are 16 residues in the CDR3. Germline V gives CDR1 SGHRS, CDR2 YFSETQ. CDR3: CASSLTSGSSYNEQFF. The CDR3 DNA reads TGCGCCAGCAGCTTGACTAGCGGGAGCTCCTACAATGAGCAGTTCTTC.

This chain connects TRBV5-6 to TRBJ1-1; weak D call: TRBD1 (6 bases). V lost 1 base and J 3 bases, leaving 22 bases between the germline ends. This CDR3 has 18 residues. The V gene's germline CDR1 is SGHDT and CDR2 YYEEEE. The chain's CDR3 is CASSLPQGNWVSHTEAFF. As DNA, the CDR3 is TGTGCCAGCAGCTTGCCTCAGGGGAATTGGGTGTCCCACACTGAAGCTTTCTTT.

This chain uses TRBV5-1 with TRBJ1-1; perhaps TRBD1 as D (6 bases). Germline lookup yields CDR1 SGHRS and CDR2 YFSETQ. Trimming removed 4 bases at V and 4 bases at J, with 14 bases between. The CDR3 is 14 residues long. Here the CDR3 reads CASSQPSQGTEAFF. In DNA form, the CDR3 reads TGCGCCAGCAGCCAACCCTCACAGGGCACTGAAGCTTTCTTT.

The genes are TRBV30 and TRBJ2-7, with D perhaps matching TRBD2 (5 bases). The CDR3 runs to 14 residues. Germline CDR1 reads GTSNPN; CDR2 reads SVGIG (reference sequence). V lost 6 bases and J 4 bases, leaving 19 bases between the germline ends. The CDR3 nucleotides read TGTGCCTGTGGAAGGACTGACGGGATTTACGAGCAGTACTTC. As protein: CACGRTDGIYEQYF.

The V and J genes are TRBV28 and TRBJ1-1; D remains ambiguous. The CDR3 is 13 residues long. Trimming left V 0 bases short and J 1 base short, with 3 bases between. Germline assignment: CDR1 MDHEN and CDR2 SYDVKM. CDR3 nucleotides: TGTGCCAGCAGTTTATGGGAGAACACTGAAGCTTTCTTT. Translated: CASSLWENTEAFF.

This clone was counted a single time. V is TRBV28 and J is TRBJ2-3; the D gene is possibly TRBD2 (6 bases). The length of the CDR3 is 17 residues. Trimming removed 6 bases from V and 1 base from J, with 20 bases in between. Per germline, CDR1 MDHEN and CDR2 SYDVKM. CDR3 nucleotides: TGTGCCAGCAGGCAATTGTTGGGCAGGAGGGGCACAGATACGCAGTATTTT. Translated: CASRQLLGRRGTDTQYF.

The rearrangement links TRBV2 to TRBJ1-1; TRBD1 might be the D (5 bases). V lost 4 bases and J lost 2, with 8 bases in between. Germline CDR1 is SNHLY and CDR2 is FYNNEI. CDR3 size: 13 residues. The chain's CDR3 is CASSVQANTEAFF. Here the CDR3 DNA reads TGTGCCAGCAGTGTACAGGCAAACACTGAAGCTTTCTTT.

This chain uses TRBV7-9 with TRBJ2-7; D is possibly TRBD1 or TRBD2 (5 bases each). The ends were cut back, 7 bases at V and 6 bases at J, with 16 bases in the middle. The length of the CDR3 is 13 residues. Germline V gives CDR1 SEHNR, CDR2 FQNEAQ (reference sequence). CDR3 coding DNA: TGTGCCAGCACCCGGGGTGATGGGGGCGAGCAGTACTTC. It encodes CASTRGDGGEQYF.